Below are 20 T cell receptor beta chains sequenced from a single sample in a study of blood T cells in healthy people across ages. Combining a sample-barcoded 5' primer with a J-beta primer mix, a second PCR ran for about 7 to 11 cycles. Using its own MiXCR run on the 5' RACE reads, TCRdb lists one record per CDR3 protein. Found here are under 1,000,000 distinct CDR3 sequences, less than 60% of them singletons; the top ten hold roughly 18%. Sequences were obtained from blood. The source is a man at least 80 years old in good health.

Only a few counts were recorded for this clonotype. The chain employs TRBV29-1 and TRBJ2-3; 7 bases align to TRBD1. This CDR3 is 15 amino acids long. Per the germline V gene, CDR1 is SQVTM and CDR2 is ANQGSEA. Trimming cost V 2 bases and J 0 bases; bases outside gene matches: 5. CDR3 in amino acids: CSVETGEPSTDTQYF. The CDR3 nucleotides are TGCAGCGTTGAAACAGGGGAGCCGAGCACAGATACGCAGTATTTT.

The chain links TRBV7-2 to TRBJ2-7, with 10 bases fitting TRBD2. Germline assignment: CDR1 SGHTA and CDR2 FQGNSA. The V segment lost 5 bases and the J segment 1 base; nucleotides outside the gene matches: 8. The CDR3 length is 16 residues. The CDR3 spells CASSREAGGRSYEQYF. Written as DNA, the CDR3 is TGTGCCAGCAGCCGAGAAGCGGGGGGGCGATCCTACGAGCAGTACTTC.

This clonotype was observed a few times. The rearrangement links TRBV12-3 or TRBV12-4 to TRBJ2-7; D is unclear. V was clipped by 3 bases and J by 3 bases, with 12 bases between them. The CDR3 contains 14 residues. The CDR3 nucleotides read TGTGCCAGCAGTTTGGCAGCCTATAGCTACGAGCAGTACTTC. It specifies CASSLAAYSYEQYF.

This clonotype appeared a few times. V is TRBV7-2 and J is TRBJ2-3; 9 bases fit TRBD2. V shed 2 bases and J 10 bases; nucleotides not matched to a gene: 13. This CDR3 is 16 amino acids long. Germline CDR1 is SGHTA and CDR2 is FQGNSA. The CDR3: CASSLNFAGGPGSQYF. The CDR3 nucleotides read TGTGCCAGCAGCTTAAACTTTGCGGGAGGGCCTGGTTCGCAGTATTTT.

Only a few counts were recorded for this clonotype. The chain carries TRBV18 and TRBJ2-7; the D gene is possibly TRBD2 (6 bases). The end of the DNA fits TRBJ2-5 better, so the J call may be wrong. Germline V CDR1 and CDR2: KGHSH, LQKENI. The CDR3 length is 14 residues. DNA for the CDR3: TGTGCCAGCTCACCCCAAGGTGGAGGGGAGACCCAGTACTTC. Its translation: CASSPQGGGETQYF.

V gene TRBV5-1 combines with J gene TRBJ2-5; D gene uncertain. CDR1 is SGHRS and CDR2 is YFSETQ in the germline V gene. V lost 0 bases, J lost 1 base, and 13 bases lay in between. The CDR3 contains 16 residues. The CDR3 region is CASSLGIGMVQETQYF. For the CDR3, the DNA is TGCGCCAGCAGCTTGGGGATAGGTATGGTCCAAGAGACCCAGTACTTC.

This clonotype was detected a few times. This sequence joins TRBV6-2 or TRBV6-3 and TRBJ2-3; 10 nucleotides align to TRBD2. The trim removed 4 bases at V and 4 bases at J, leaving 5 bases unmatched. Germline lookup yields CDR1 MNHEY and CDR2 SVGEGT. This CDR3 contains 15 residues. The CDR3 coding sequence is TGTGCCAGCAGTTTTCTAGCGGGAGACCCAGATACGCAGTATTTT. Amino acids: CASSFLAGDPDTQYF.

This clonotype was seen a few times. The chain couples TRBV28 to TRBJ2-7; 9 bases align to TRBD1. CDR1 and CDR2 from the germline V gene are MDHEN and SYDVKM. Trimming at V came to 4 bases and at J to 2 bases, leaving 6 bases not matched to a gene. This CDR3 spans 15 amino acids. The CDR3 DNA sequence: TGTGCCAGCAGTTCGGGACAGGGTTGGGCCTACGAGCAGTACTTC. Translated, it gives CASSSGQGWAYEQYF.

The chain links TRBV12-3 or TRBV12-4 to TRBJ2-1, with 8 positions matching TRBD1. The trim removed 1 base at V and 13 bases at J, leaving 9 bases unmatched. The CDR3 is made up of 14 amino acids. The CDR3: CASSLGQGARGQFF. In nucleotides, the CDR3 is TGTGCCAGCAGTTTAGGCCAGGGGGCGAGGGGACAGTTCTTC.

The table lists this clonotype with a few counts. The J gene is TRBJ2-5, the V gene TRBV6-1; D unresolved. The J call may be faulty, since TRBJ2-7 better matches the DNA end. The CDR3 is made up of 11 amino acids. The germline V gene encodes CDR1 MNHNS and CDR2 SASEGT. The CDR3: CASTSYHEQYF. For the CDR3, the DNA is TGTGCCAGCACTAGTTACCACGAGCAGTACTTC.

This clonotype was seen more than once but under ten times. V usage is TRBV5-1 and J usage is TRBJ1-1; D gene ambiguous. The length of the CDR3 is 11 residues. Between the trimmed V and J ends, which lost 2 bases and 8 bases, there was a span of 7 bases. Germline values: CDR1 SGHRS, CDR2 YFSETQ. CDR3 amino acids: CASSFGREAFF. DNA for the CDR3: TGCGCCAGCAGCTTTGGCAGGGAAGCTTTCTTT.

This rearrangement joins TRBV27 to TRBJ1-6; TRBD1 is a possible D gene (5 bases). CDR1 and CDR2 from the germline V gene are MNHEY and SMNVEV (reference sequence). Between the trimmed V and J ends, which lost 6 bases and 0 bases, there was a span of 12 bases. The CDR3 extends over 16 amino acids. CDR3 nucleotide sequence: TGTGCCAGCAGATTTCTGAGGGGCTCCTATAATTCACCCCTCCACTTT. Translating it yields CASRFLRGSYNSPLHF.

The sample holds many counts of this clonotype. CDR3 DNA: TGTGCCAGCAGCCAAGGCTCGGGACAGAGCTACGAGCAGTACTTC. Its protein is CASSQGSGQSYEQYF. The V call is TRBV3-1, the J call TRBJ2-7; 7 positions agree with TRBD1. CDR1 is LGHDT and CDR2 is YNNKEL in the germline V gene (reference sequence). Germline trimming cut 1 base from V and 3 bases from J; bases unmatched to any gene: 6. The CDR3 totals 15 residues.

As DNA, the CDR3 is TGTGCCACCAGTGATCCTGGGACACCCTCTGGGGGCTACACCTTC. Translation gives CATSDPGTPSGGYTF. The V gene is TRBV24-1, the J gene TRBJ1-2; TRBD1 is a possible D gene (6 bases). Germline V gene lookup returns CDR1 KGHDR and CDR2 SFDVKD. CDR3 size: 15 residues. Trimming took 3 bases from V and 8 from J, leaving 18 bases between them.

There are a few counts of this clonotype. The CDR3 DNA reads TGCAGTGCCCGAGGCCCGGGGAGTGGACTGTTTTTT. As protein: CSARGPGSGLFF. The genes are TRBV20-1 and TRBJ1-4; D call uncertain. The V gene's germline CDR1 is DFQATT and CDR2 SNEGSKA (reference sequence). CDR3 length: 12 residues. V gave up 6 bases and J gave up 13 bases, with 18 bases separating them.

This clonotype was counted many times. The chain recombines TRBV12-3 or TRBV12-4 with TRBJ1-4; the D gene is possibly TRBD1 (6 bases). The ends were cut back, 6 bases at V and 4 bases at J, with 12 bases in the middle. The CDR3 consists of 14 residues. CDR3 bases: TGTGCCAGCAGGCAGGACAGTCTTAATGAAAAACTGTTTTTT. It is translated as CASRQDSLNEKLFF.

The rearrangement uses TRBV7-9 and TRBJ2-7, with 7 bases matching TRBD1. Per germline, CDR1 SEHNR and CDR2 FQNEAQ (reference sequence). The ends lost 5 bases at V and 3 bases at J; junction bases unmatched: 13. CDR3 length: 16 residues. DNA for the CDR3: TGTGCCAGCAGCCTCTTGACAGGGCCGGGGAGCTACGAGCAGTACTTC. This translates into CASSLLTGPGSYEQYF.

This CDR3 reads CASILDLSSYNEQFF. The CDR3 DNA reads TGTGCCAGCATCTTGGACTTGAGCTCCTACAATGAGCAGTTCTTC. The chain joins TRBV13 to TRBJ2-1, with D possibly matching TRBD2 (5 bases). Trimming took 7 bases from V and 0 from J, leaving 13 bases between them. Germline V CDR1 and CDR2: PRHDT, FYEKMQ (reference sequence). The CDR3 extends over 15 amino acids.

V is TRBV12-5 and J is TRBJ1-6; D gene uncertain. There are 14 residues in the CDR3. The V end lost 6 bases, the J end lost 7 bases, and 13 bases lay between the germline ends. CDR1 is LGHNT and CDR2 is FRNRAP in the germline V gene. This CDR3 is CASGETGRNSPLHF. The DNA for the CDR3 is TGTGCTAGTGGGGAGACCGGGAGGAATTCACCCCTCCACTTT.

Concerning this clonotype: At one end the junction does not follow the germline gene, possibly because of a read error. The gene calls are TRBV7-2 and TRBJ2-7, with D tentatively TRBD1 or TRBD2 (5 bases each). The DNA end lines up better with TRBJ2-5; the J call may be wrong. CDR3 size: 14 residues. In germline, CDR1 is SGHTA, CDR2 FQGNSA. In DNA, the CDR3 is TGTGCCAGCAGCACCGCCGGGACCCAAGGGACCCAGTACTTC. This codes for CASSTAGTQGTQYF.